The entry below gives a single T cell receptor beta chain sequence along with its context. The data are from a study of blood T cell repertoires in COVID-19. Study-wide context: Acute and convalescent COVID-19 samples came from the United States, Italy and Spain.

This CDR3 region has 12 residues. Germline CDR1 ENHRY, CDR2 SYGVKD. The V segment lost 6 bases and the J segment 6 bases; nucleotides outside the gene matches: 2. The repertoire was sequenced with immunoSEQ multiplex PCR; TCRdb's copy has only in-frame clones and lacks some. The repertoire has tens of thousands of clones, more than 60% of them found once; the top ten carry over 9%. The sample comprised peripheral blood. The clonotype comes from a man between 65 and 85 years old with acute or convalescent COVID-19. This chain connects TRBV10-3 to TRBJ1-5; 7 nucleotides match TRBD1. The CDR3 loop reads CAISNRGQPQHF. In nucleotides, the CDR3 is TGTGCCATCAGCAACAGGGGTCAGCCCCAGCATTTT.